This T cell receptor (beta chain) was captured in a study of vaccination effects on CD4 cells after COVID-19. The method was immunoSEQ multiplex PCR; TCRdb's version includes in-frame clones alone and lacks a portion of them. This table has under 85,000 clones, roughly 80% appearing once. Antigen-specific CD4+ T cells were expanded with viral peptide pools in the ViraFEST assay before sequencing. Researchers isolated CD4+ T cells once approximately eleven days of culture had elapsed. This clone showed up just once. Its antigen is as yet unknown. This CDR3 region has 18 residues. V gave up 1 base and J gave up 0 bases, with 16 bases separating them. The V gene's germline CDR1 is SGHTA and CDR2 FQGNSA.

The starting material was CD4+ T cells from PBMCs cultured with HCoV-229E spike peptides, obtained before COVID-19 vaccination. The chain links TRBV7-2 to TRBJ1-3; possibly TRBD1 for D (6 bases). The clonotype comes from a human donor who received a COVID-19 vaccine. The CDR3 loop is CASSLGGQATFSGNTIYF. The CDR3 DNA reads TGTGCCAGCAGCTTAGGGGGGCAGGCTACCTTCTCTGGAAACACCATATATTTT.